Below are 15 T cell receptor beta chains sequenced from a single sample in a study of blood T cell repertoires in COVID-19. Clones were sequenced by immunoSEQ multiplex PCR, and TCRdb holds only the in-frame ones, with some missing. The top ten clones hold around 4.8% of a sample with approximately 77,000 clones, about 80% of them seen once. Input material: peripheral blood. The origin of the receptors is a woman between 70 and 85 years old with acute or convalescent COVID-19.

This clone was seen a single time. The V call is TRBV3-1 (or the pseudogene TRBV3-2), the J call TRBJ2-1, with D possibly TRBD2 on 5 matching bases. CDR1 is LGHDT, CDR2 YNNKEL, per germline (reference sequence). The CDR3 runs 16 residues. V was cut by 1 base and J by 0 bases, with 10 bases left in between. The CDR3, as DNA: TGTGCCAGCAGCCAAGCTCCTAGCAACTCCTACAATGAGCAGTTCTTC. Translating it yields CASSQAPSNSYNEQFF.

Only a few counts were recorded for this clone. The chain has TRBV5-4 and TRBJ1-3; 8 positions agree with TRBD1. V shed 4 bases, J shed 0 bases, and the junction held 9 bases outside the gene matches. CDR3 length equals 17 residues. Germline loops: CDR1 SGHNT, CDR2 YYREEE (reference sequence). The CDR3 protein is CASSPGQGGFSGNTIYF. Here the CDR3 DNA reads TGTGCCAGCAGCCCTGGACAGGGCGGCTTCTCTGGAAACACCATATATTTT.

The V and J genes are TRBV5-1 and TRBJ1-2; D is unresolved. The ends were cut back, 6 bases at V and 0 bases at J, with 12 bases in the middle. The germline CDR1 and CDR2 sequences are SGHRS and YFSETQ. The CDR3 totals 14 residues. CDR3 DNA sequence: TGCGCCAGCACCAACGACGGGACTAACTATGGCTACACCTTC. Translating gives CASTNDGTNYGYTF.

V usage is TRBV6-5 and J usage is TRBJ1-3; D remains unclear. Germline V gene data show CDR1 as MNHEY and CDR2 as SVGAGI. The CDR3 has 14 amino acids. The germline V and J ends were trimmed by 7 bases and 4 bases, with 14 bases remaining between them. This CDR3 reads CASKWEEMGNTIYF. The CDR3 DNA follows: TGTGCCAGCAAGTGGGAGGAAATGGGAAACACCATATATTTT.

The rearrangement links TRBV5-1 to TRBJ1-2; D is uncertain. Trimming took off 4 bases at V and 8 bases at J, with 21 bases between the two ends. CDR3 length equals 15 residues. CDR1 is SGHRS, CDR2 YFSETQ, per germline. The CDR3 reads CASSPPAEGLWGYTF. The CDR3 coding sequence is TGCGCCAGCAGCCCCCCCGCAGAGGGCTTATGGGGCTACACCTTC.

This clone was seen a handful of times. V is TRBV27 and J is TRBJ1-1; 7 nucleotides align to TRBD1. Trimming cost V 5 bases and J 4 bases; bases outside gene matches: 10. Germline assignment: CDR1 MNHEY and CDR2 SMNVEV (reference sequence). The CDR3 has 15 amino acids. The CDR3 DNA reads TGTGCCAGCAGTCTTGGGACAGCCGCCGGCACTGAAGCTTTCTTT. Encoded protein: CASSLGTAAGTEAFF.

The V call is TRBV15, the J call TRBJ2-7; D is perhaps TRBD1 (6 bases). CDR1 is LNHNV and CDR2 is YYDKDF in the germline V gene (reference sequence). The CDR3 spans 15 residues. Trimming left V 3 bases short and J 0 bases short, with 12 bases between. The CDR3 nucleotides are TGTGCCACCAGCAGCGCCACAGGGTTCTCCTACGAGCAGTACTTC. Its translation is CATSSATGFSYEQYF.

V is TRBV9 and J is TRBJ1-4; D ambiguous. Germline values: CDR1 SGDLS, CDR2 YYNGEE. The germline V and J ends were trimmed by 0 bases and 7 bases, with 10 bases remaining between them. The CDR3 runs to 14 residues. CDR3 loop: CASSVGGLGEKLFF. Here the CDR3 DNA reads TGTGCCAGCAGCGTAGGAGGGCTTGGTGAAAAACTGTTTTTT.

This clone was detected a few times. The J gene is TRBJ2-5, the V gene TRBV4-1; 8 positions match TRBD2. The length of the CDR3 is 17 residues. Germline CDR1 MGHRA, CDR2 YSYEKL. Trimming cost V 1 base and J 1 base; bases outside gene matches: 8. The CDR3 loop is CASSQVVPGGPQETQYF. Written as DNA, the CDR3 is TGCGCCAGCAGCCAAGTGGTACCGGGGGGGCCCCAAGAGACCCAGTACTTC.

The V call is TRBV24-1, the J call TRBJ1-5; D is undetermined. The CDR3 covers 15 residues. Trimming pared 3 bases from V and 0 bases from J, leaving 8 bases between. Per the germline V gene, CDR1 is KGHDR and CDR2 is SFDVKD. CDR3: CATSDGRVSNQPQHF. The CDR3 region has the DNA TGTGCCACCAGTGATGGGAGGGTTAGCAATCAGCCCCAGCATTTT.

V usage is TRBV20-1 and J usage is TRBJ2-5; 11 nucleotides line up with TRBD2. Trimming took 5 bases from V and 3 from J; bases not matched to a gene: 8. The CDR3 has 15 amino acids. CDR1 DFQATT and CDR2 SNEGSKA come from the germline V gene (reference sequence). The CDR3 region is CSAGGLSGGEETQYF. CDR3 sequence (DNA): TGCAGTGCTGGTGGACTTAGCGGGGGGGAAGAGACCCAGTACTTC.

The V and J genes are TRBV18 and TRBJ2-3; D is undetermined. The V end was cut by 0 bases, the J end by 0 bases, with 4 bases between. The germline CDR1 and CDR2 sequences are KGHSH and LQKENI. This CDR3 comprises 14 residues. The CDR3 loop reads CASSPPESTDTQYF. CDR3 nucleotide sequence: TGTGCCAGCTCACCACCGGAGAGCACAGATACGCAGTATTTT.

The V gene is TRBV6-1, the J gene TRBJ1-5; perhaps TRBD1 as D (5 bases). Germline-derived CDR1 and CDR2 are MNHNS and SASEGT. The CDR3 consists of 17 residues. V lost 0 bases, J lost 1 base, and 13 bases lay in between. In DNA, the CDR3 is TGTGCCAGCAGTGAAGCCCCCAGGGCGCGGAGCAATCAGCCCCAGCATTTT. Amino acids: CASSEAPRARSNQPQHF.

This clone was recorded only once. This rearrangement joins TRBV5-5 to TRBJ1-2; weak D call: TRBD1 (6 bases). The CDR3 has 14 residues. Germline assignment: CDR1 SGHKS and CDR2 YYEKEE (reference sequence). V shed 0 bases and J shed 7 bases, with 13 bases lying between them. CDR3 in DNA: TGTGCCAGCAGCTTGGAAGGCAGGGGCCGTGGCTACACCTTC. Encoded protein: CASSLEGRGRGYTF.

The chain links TRBV5-1 to TRBJ1-2; perhaps TRBD1 as D (6 bases). Germline V gene data show CDR1 as SGHRS and CDR2 as YFSETQ. The CDR3 totals 17 residues. V was shortened by 0 bases and J by 0 bases, with 15 bases between the two germline ends. Here the CDR3 reads CASSLAGGTNTNYGYTF. In nucleotides, the CDR3 is TGCGCCAGCAGCTTGGCTGGTGGGACAAACACTAACTATGGCTACACCTTC.